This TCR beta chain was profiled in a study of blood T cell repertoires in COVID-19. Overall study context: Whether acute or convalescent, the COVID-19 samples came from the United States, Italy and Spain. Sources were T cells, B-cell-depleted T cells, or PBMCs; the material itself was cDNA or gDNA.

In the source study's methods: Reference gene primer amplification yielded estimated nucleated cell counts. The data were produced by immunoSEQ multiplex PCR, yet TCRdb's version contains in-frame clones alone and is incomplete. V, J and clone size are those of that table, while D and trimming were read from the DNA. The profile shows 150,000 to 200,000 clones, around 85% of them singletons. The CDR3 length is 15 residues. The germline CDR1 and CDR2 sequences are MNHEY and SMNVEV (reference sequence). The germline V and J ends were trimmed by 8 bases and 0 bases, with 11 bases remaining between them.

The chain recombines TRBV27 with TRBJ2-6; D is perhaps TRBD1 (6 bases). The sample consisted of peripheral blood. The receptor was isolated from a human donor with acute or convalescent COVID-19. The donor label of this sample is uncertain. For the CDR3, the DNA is TGTGCCAGCCAGGGGTTGAGCTCTGGGGCCAACGTCCTGACTTTC. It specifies CASQGLSSGANVLTF.